The 3 T cell receptor beta chains in this list originate from one sample, sequenced in a study of T cell clonality in common variable immunodeficiency. General study points: In common variable immunodeficiency, TCR beta chains reportedly carried fewer deletions and N-nucleotide insertions.

Their cognate antigens are unknown. Produced via immunoSEQ multiplex PCR; TCRdb's table is partial and in-frame only. The sample gives 15,000 to 20,000 clones, none seen only once, and the top ten clones hold roughly 6.6%. The sample comprised peripheral blood mononuclear cells. These receptors originate from a human donor with common variable immunodeficiency.

This clone has a count of ten or more. The read is 3 residues too short to cover the CDR3 end, so that end is filled in from the germline J gene. This rearrangement joins TRBV19 to TRBJ1-1, with D perhaps matching TRBD1 (6 bases). The CDR3 is 14 residues long. Trimming removed 3 bases at V and 2 bases at J, with 10 bases between. Germline assignment: CDR1 LNHDA and CDR2 SQIVND (reference sequence). The sequenced part of the CDR3 DNA is TGTGCCAGTAGTATGGAGGGGGATAACACTGAA. Translation gives CASSMEGDNTE. The CDR3 in its entirety is CASSMEGDNTEAFF. Full variable domain (outside the CDR3, taken from reference TRBV19 and TRBJ1-1): DGGITQSPKYLFRKEGQNVTLSCEQNLNHDAMYWYRQDPGQGLRLIYYSQIVNDFQKGDIAEGYSVSREKKESFPLTVTSAQKNPTAFYLCASSMEGDNTEAFFGQGTRLTVV.

This clone has a count of ten or more. The DNA ends 3 residues before the CDR3 does, and the rest of the CDR3 is filled in from the germline J gene. The chain uses TRBV7-2 and TRBJ2-1; no definite D call. CDR1 is SGHTA, CDR2 FQGNSA, per germline. V dropped 5 bases and J dropped 1 base, with 6 bases sitting between them. The CDR3 consists of 13 residues. CDR3 DNA (partial): TGTGCCAGCAGCCTGACTTCCTACAATGAG. It yields the protein CASSLTSYNE. The CDR3 as a whole reads CASSLTSYNEQFF.

Comment on this clone: The read ends 3 residues early relative to the CDR3; the germline J gene fills the gap. This sequence joins TRBV10-3 and TRBJ2-7; 7 positions agree with TRBD1. CDR1 is ENHRY and CDR2 is SYGVKD in the germline V gene. The CDR3 runs 14 residues. Trimming at V came to 6 bases and at J to 0 bases, leaving 5 bases not matched to a gene. The sequenced CDR3 bases are TGTGCCATCAGGGTCGGACAGGACTCCTACGAG. Translation: CAIRVGQDSYE. In full, the CDR3 is CAIRVGQDSYEQYF.